This T cell receptor beta chain is drawn from a study of T cells in localized non-small cell lung cancer (dated by TCRdb to about 2020). Broadly, across the study: The study analyzed T cell repertoires of about 230 early-stage NSCLC patients, comparing tumors and uninvolved tumor-adjacent lungs. NSCLC patients had a mean age of approximately 72 years, and 129 were male and about a hundred female. The cohort was made up of 200 to 250 treatment-naive NSCLC patients whose localized lung tumors had been resected.

This clone was found once. Its recognized antigen is unknown. Base qualities are not recorded, but no much larger clone differs from it by a single base. What the study reported, not specific to this receptor: Longer overall survival was associated with higher T cell density in blood, whereas shorter survival was associated with higher clonality in adjacent lung. Because multi-region sequencing of the tumors was not done, intratumor heterogeneity could not be ruled out. Because the study design was exploratory, TCR variables were selected using unadjusted p-values without false-discovery rate correction. A median of about 61 of the top 100 tumor clones turned up in the paired uninvolved adjacent lung, and 25 to 35 of those clones also ranked among the top 100 of that same adjacent lung. Uninvolved tumor-adjacent lung showed the highest T cell clonality, higher than tumor, which suggests more focused antigenic responses in the uninvolved tumor-adjacent lung.

At diagnosis, tumor, uninvolved tumor-adjacent lung and peripheral blood were collected and then preserved as a mix of FFPE and fresh-frozen material. For TCR repertoire profiling, blood samples were analyzed in the form of peripheral blood mononuclear cells. TCR beta CDR3 regions were sequenced from DNA using the immunoSEQ Assay. Per the authors' processing: To compute T cell density, TCR beta template counts were normalized to usable DNA, which was estimated by amplifying housekeeping genes. Richness was estimated with the preseqR package, extrapolating to 400,000 templates for PBMC samples and 120,000 templates for tissue samples. Clonality was defined by subtracting Pielou's evenness from one. To identify tissue-enriched TCRs, differential abundance testing was run on productive amino-acid clonotypes with a minimum total count of 5 and an alpha of 0.1. The Jaccard Index and the Morisita Overlap Index were used to measure how much the repertoires overlapped between compartments. GLIPH clustered TCR beta CDR3s with public tetramer-defined viral CDR3s; viral motifs required at least three viral sequences plus V-gene enrichment. The table comes from immuneACCESS by way of TCRdb, which keeps in-frame sequences with V and J called. Part of the clones is missing from these tables; in studies checked, under half for an unresolved V gene and the rest for unknown reasons. V and J calls and clone size follow that table, whereas D and trimming were derived from the DNA. In this sample the table shows 45,000 to 55,000 clones, 70% to 90% of which occur a single time. The ten largest clones represent approximately 20% of the sample.

The germline V and J ends show losses of 5 bases and 2 bases respectively, and no gene match explains 5 bases of the junction. The CDR3 measures 14 amino acids from cysteine to phenylalanine. Of all the DNA, just the CDR3 is kept, 42 bases in frame from base 1. In the germline V gene, CDR1 corresponds to MNHEY and CDR2 to SVGAGI. The sample in question was peripheral blood, obtained before any cancer treatment. The receptor was isolated from a male donor at least 60 years old with stage III squamous cell lung carcinoma. The V and J segments used are TRBV6-5 and TRBJ2-5, and TRBD1 aligns with 7 junction nucleotides. The nucleotide sequence is given as TGTGCCAGCAGTGCCGGGACAGCGCAAGAGACCCAGTACTTC. It is translated as CASSAGTAQETQYF.